The T cell receptor beta chain described here comes from a study of blood T cell repertoires in COVID-19. The CDR3 contains 16 residues. Germline assignment: CDR1 DFQATT and CDR2 SNEGSKA (reference sequence). J gave up 0 bases and V 3 bases, and 3 bases lay outside the gene matches. Libraries were prepared by immunoSEQ multiplex PCR; TCRdb keeps only in-frame clonotypes and omits some of them. This table has approximately 400,000 clones, 87% appearing once. The V and J genes are TRBV20-1 and TRBJ2-2; 11 nucleotides align to TRBD1. The sample comprised PBMCs or T cells enriched from blood (not recorded which). This sequence originates from a man in his thirties or forties who had recovered from COVID-19. The CDR3 reads CSASRTGGANTGELFF. As DNA, the CDR3 is TGCAGTGCTAGTAGGACAGGGGGCGCGAACACCGGGGAGCTGTTTTTT.